This T cell receptor beta chain is from a study of PD-1 blockade in mismatch repair-deficient tumors. The table lists this clone with a few counts. The antigen is unknown. Generated by immunoSEQ multiplex PCR, the TCRdb table keeps only in-frame clones and is missing some. Of 80,000 to 130,000 clones detected, under 90% appear once; the ten largest clones hold around 6.9%. TCRs were sequenced from a few patients responding to pembrolizumab. Study-level results: Tumor-resident clones, often absent from pretreatment blood, expanded after pembrolizumab and then contracted.

The TCR was taken from an adult with mismatch repair-deficient cancer. The starting material was peripheral blood, obtained around 8 months after starting pembrolizumab.

The CDR3 sequence is CASSVLPGQGDYGYTF. The CDR3 nucleotides read TGTGCCAGCAGTGTCCTACCGGGACAGGGGGACTATGGCTACACCTTC. The chain links TRBV27 to TRBJ1-2, with 11 bases lining up with TRBD1. In germline, CDR1 is MNHEY, CDR2 SMNVEV (reference sequence). The CDR3 sequence is 16 residues long. V shed 5 bases, J shed 3 bases, and the junction held 8 bases outside the gene matches.